This record covers a single T cell receptor (beta chain). Treg sorting used a CD4+CD25+CD127-/low gate. Each CDR3 protein is one row after TCRdb ran MiXCR on the 5' RACE reads. Seen here are 7,000 to 9,000 distinct CDR3 sequences, 55% observed once, and the top ten hold approximately 6.4%. The V end lost 1 base, the J end lost 3 bases, and 9 bases lay between the germline ends. CDR1 LGHNA and CDR2 YSLEER come from the germline V gene. The CDR3 consists of 14 residues. Sequencing was done on a sample of Tregs sorted from a lymph node. The chain employs TRBV4-3 and TRBJ1-2, with D tentatively TRBD1 (6 bases). This clonotype originated in a female donor with breast cancer. The CDR3 nucleotides are TGCGCCAGCAGCCAAGCGTCAGGGGACTATGGCTACACCTTC. Protein sequence: CASSQASGDYGYTF.